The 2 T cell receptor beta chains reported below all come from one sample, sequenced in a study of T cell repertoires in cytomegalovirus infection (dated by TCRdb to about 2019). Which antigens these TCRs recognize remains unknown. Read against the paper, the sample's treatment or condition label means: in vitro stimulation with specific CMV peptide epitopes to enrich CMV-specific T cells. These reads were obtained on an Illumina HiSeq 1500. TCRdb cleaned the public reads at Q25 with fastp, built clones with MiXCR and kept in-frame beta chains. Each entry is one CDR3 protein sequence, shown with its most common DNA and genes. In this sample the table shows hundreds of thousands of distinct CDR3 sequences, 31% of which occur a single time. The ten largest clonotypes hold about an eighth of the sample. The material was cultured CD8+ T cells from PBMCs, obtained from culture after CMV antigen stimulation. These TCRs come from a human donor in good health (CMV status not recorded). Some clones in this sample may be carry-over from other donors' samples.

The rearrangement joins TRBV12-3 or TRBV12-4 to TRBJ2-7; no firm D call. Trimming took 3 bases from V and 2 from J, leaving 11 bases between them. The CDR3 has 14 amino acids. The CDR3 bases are TGTGCCAGCAGTTTTGGTTTGGCGGCCTACGAGCAGTACTTC. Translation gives CASSFGLAAYEQYF.

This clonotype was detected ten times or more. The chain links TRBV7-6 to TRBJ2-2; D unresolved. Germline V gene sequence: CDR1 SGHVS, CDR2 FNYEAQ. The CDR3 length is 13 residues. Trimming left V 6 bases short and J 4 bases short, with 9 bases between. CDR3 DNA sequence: TGTGCCAGCAGTTTCTCTGGCACCGGGGAGCTGTTTTTT. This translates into CASSFSGTGELFF.